Listed below are T cell receptor beta chains from one sample, sequenced in a study of CD8+CD57+ T cells in acquired aplastic anemia. TCRdb re-derived calls from the reads in MiXCR, one entry per CDR3 protein. The table lists 200,000 to 250,000 distinct CDR3 sequences, roughly 35% of them singletons. Input material: sorted CD4+, CD8+, or CD8+CD57+ T cells (not recorded which) from PBMCs. All receptors come from a human donor in good health, serving as a control. CDR3s leave out the opening cysteine and the closing phenylalanine or tryptophan. Each record gives: V gene, clone size, J gene, CDR3 protein. Expanded clones get a size class; other rows say once, few or many, or leave the size out.

TRBV10-3	many	TRBJ1-2	ATNFNRGSNYGYT
TRBV27	.	TRBJ1-1	ASSSPRTRNTEAF
TRBV5-1	few	TRBJ1-1	ASSLGLGSNTEAF
TRBV14	many	TRBJ1-2	ASSHGQHYGYT
TRBV10-2	few	TRBJ2-7	ASSDPGQGDYEQY
TRBV10-3	.	TRBJ1-1	AISGRKNTEAF
TRBV25-1	.	TRBJ1-1	ASSLFGRAGTEAF
TRBV7-2	.	TRBJ1-1	ASSLVAGTEAF
TRBV20-1	few	TRBJ1-5	SGRDRESNQPQH
TRBV2	many	TRBJ1-6	ASGVGSPLH
TRBV10-1	.	TRBJ1-1	ASSETGRFQAF
TRBV19	.	TRBJ2-1	ASMKARQAGEQF
TRBV15	many	TRBJ1-5	ATGDRERHQPQH
TRBV2	.	TRBJ1-6	ASSESGRSPLH
TRBV5-1	many	TRBJ1-4	ASSLAPYEKLF
TRBV2	medium-sized	TRBJ1-1	ASSIDENTEAF
TRBV11-1	.	TRBJ1-1	ASTRQGPEAF
TRBV14	.	TRBJ2-1	ASSSLVAGRYNEQF
TRBV10-3	.	TRBJ1-6	ASSLRRVRGRNNSPLH
TRBV19	many	TRBJ2-1	ASSIGTGWDNEQF